This TCR beta chain is drawn from a study of cytomegalovirus exposure and HLA in healthy donors. Germline values: CDR1 GTSNPN, CDR2 SVGIG (reference sequence). The V segment lost 3 bases and the J segment 1 base; nucleotides outside the gene matches: 6. This CDR3 comprises 16 residues. Both 60 Vbeta primers and 13 Jbeta primers went into the PCR. Using immunoSEQ multiplex PCR, the repertoire was profiled, and TCRdb retains in-frame clones only, with some absent. The data contain approximately 180,000 clones, approximately 84% of them singletons. This clone was found once. The antigen is undetermined. The study sampled nominally healthy donors, though unrecorded immune exposures were likely. Whole-study findings and limits: About 180 TCR beta chains were listed as cytomegalovirus-associated. A later examination showed that TCR association rates differed by HLA locus, with DRB1 most and HLA-C fewest.

Sample: PBMCs. This receptor was taken from a girl aged 10-17 years in good health and CMV-seropositive. V is TRBV30 and J is TRBJ2-6, with 7 bases identical to TRBD2. DNA for the CDR3: TGTGCCTGGAGAGAGGCGGGGGTTTCTGGGGCCAACGTCCTGACTTTC. It encodes CAWREAGVSGANVLTF.